These 18 T cell receptor beta chains came from one sample sequenced in a study of T-cell memory formation after mild COVID-19. In TCRdb, the 5' RACE reads were re-called with MiXCR into one record per CDR3 protein. The table lists 150,000 to 200,000 distinct CDR3 sequences, 14% of them singletons. The sample comprised PBMCs or a T cell subset sorted from them (not recorded which). Receptors were obtained from an adult woman who had mild COVID-19 (a few samples of this study predate the infection). Cell type and time point are not known.

This clonotype was observed a few times. The chain couples TRBV6-5 to TRBJ1-2, with 8 positions matching TRBD1. V was clipped by 8 bases and J by 4 bases; unmatched bases: 6. This CDR3 is built from 13 residues. CDR1 and CDR2 (germline): MNHEY, SVGAGI. The CDR3 reads CASFGQGFYGYTF. The CDR3 region has the DNA TGTGCCAGCTTCGGACAGGGATTCTATGGCTACACCTTC.

There are many counts of this clonotype. The chain carries TRBV7-6 and TRBJ2-7; 8 positions agree with TRBD1. The CDR3 runs 14 residues. The V gene's germline CDR1 is SGHVS and CDR2 FNYEAQ. Trimming at V came to 4 bases and at J to 7 bases, leaving 9 bases not matched to a gene. The CDR3 region has the DNA TGTGCCAGCAGCTCAACCTTACAGGGGGGAGAGCAGTACTTC. Its translation is CASSSTLQGGEQYF.

In this sample, this clonotype turned up a few times. V is TRBV5-1 and J is TRBJ2-7; D not resolved. This CDR3 has 13 amino acids. The germline CDR1 and CDR2 sequences are SGHRS and YFSETQ. Trimming stripped 4 bases from V and 1 base from J, with 9 bases between. This chain's CDR3 is CASSPPESYEQYF. CDR3 in DNA: TGCGCCAGCAGCCCACCTGAGTCCTACGAGCAGTACTTC.

The table lists this clonotype with many counts. The chain couples TRBV5-6 to TRBJ2-7; D unclear. V was pared by 4 bases and J by 2 bases, with 16 bases between. Germline CDR1 and CDR2: SGHDT and YYEEEE. The CDR3 spans 15 residues. CDR3 DNA: TGTGCCAGCAGCGTCCCGGGCCCCTATCCCTACGAGCAGTACTTC. This encodes CASSVPGPYPYEQYF.

The rearrangement joins TRBV7-3 to TRBJ2-1, with 10 bases identical to TRBD2. Germline V gene sequence: CDR1 SGHTA, CDR2 FQGTGA. This CDR3 spans 15 amino acids. V gave up 2 bases and J gave up 6 bases; unmatched junction bases: 4. This chain's CDR3 is CASSLLASGSNEQFF. The CDR3 nucleotides read TGTGCCAGCAGCTTATTGGCTAGCGGGAGCAATGAGCAGTTCTTC. The full variable domain, with the rest looked up from reference TRBV7-3 and TRBJ2-1, is GAGVSQTPSNKVTEKGKYVELRCDPISGHTALYWYRQSLGQGPEFLIYFQGTGAADDSGLPNDRFFAVRPEGSVSTLKIQRTERGDSAVYLCASSLLASGSNEQFFGPGTRLTVL.

This clonotype was counted ten times or more. This rearrangement joins TRBV7-6 to TRBJ1-1; TRBD1 matches at 7 bases. Per germline, CDR1 SGHVS and CDR2 FNYEAQ. The V and J ends lost 5 bases and 1 base, in that order; junction bases with no gene match: 7. This CDR3 contains 15 residues. CDR3 sequence (DNA): TGTGCCAGCAGCAAACCGACAGGGTCGAACACTGAAGCTTTCTTT. It encodes CASSKPTGSNTEAFF.

The chain joins TRBV12-3 or TRBV12-4 to TRBJ2-2; 15 bases align to TRBD2. Germline trimming cut 8 bases from V and 0 bases from J; bases unmatched to any gene: 1. The CDR3 consists of 16 residues. CDR3 amino acids: CASGTSGRTNTGELFF. The CDR3 DNA follows: TGTGCCAGCGGGACTAGCGGGAGGACGAACACCGGGGAGCTGTTTTTT.

The chain couples TRBV19 to TRBJ2-7; 9 bases match TRBD1. Germline V gene data show CDR1 as LNHDA and CDR2 as SQIVND (reference sequence). CDR3 length: 15 residues. The V gene end was trimmed by 3 bases and the J gene end by 6 bases; junction bases not matched to a gene: 9. The CDR3 here is CASSMVGQGTGEQYF. The CDR3 nucleotides read TGTGCCAGTAGTATGGTGGGACAGGGAACGGGCGAGCAGTACTTC.

This clonotype was recorded a few times. The chain carries TRBV5-6 and TRBJ1-1; no firm D call. CDR1 and CDR2 (germline): SGHDT, YYEEEE. CDR3 length: 13 residues. V lost 1 base to trimming and J lost 5 bases, with 9 bases between them. The CDR3 protein is CASSLRVRTEAFF. In nucleotides, the CDR3 is TGTGCCAGCAGCTTGAGGGTTAGGACTGAAGCTTTCTTT.

This clonotype has more than one count but fewer than ten. J is TRBJ2-1 and V is TRBV11-1; 8 bases map to TRBD2. Germline V gene sequence: CDR1 SGHAT, CDR2 FQDESV (reference sequence). V lost 5 bases to trimming and J lost 5 bases; unmatched junction nucleotides: 11. This CDR3 region has 16 residues. The CDR3 nucleotides are TGTGCCAGCAGCCGAGGGGGTAATAGCGGGAACAATGAGCAGTTCTTC. Its protein is CASSRGGNSGNNEQFF.

This clonotype was detected many times. This chain joins TRBV2 and TRBJ2-7; TRBD2 might be the D (6 bases). V was pared by 6 bases and J by 0 bases, with 9 bases between. Per the germline V gene, CDR1 is SNHLY and CDR2 is FYNNEI. The CDR3 has 13 residues. CDR3 protein: CASRGGPSYEQYF. The CDR3, as DNA: TGTGCCAGCAGGGGGGGTCCCTCCTACGAGCAGTACTTC.

The chain joins TRBV7-2 to TRBJ2-4, with 11 bases lining up with TRBD1. This CDR3 is 15 amino acids long. Germline CDR1 reads SGHTA; CDR2 reads FQGNSA. V lost 1 base and J lost 10; bases outside the gene matches: 6. The CDR3 loop reads CASSLDVGTGGIQYF. CDR3 in DNA: TGTGCCAGCAGCTTAGATGTTGGGACAGGGGGTATTCAGTACTTC.

The chain couples TRBV18 to TRBJ2-1, with 10 bases aligning to TRBD1. The CDR3 runs 13 residues. CDR1 KGHSH and CDR2 LQKENI come from the germline V gene. Germline trimming cut 2 bases from V and 8 bases from J; bases unmatched to any gene: 0. In DNA form, the CDR3 reads TGTGCCAGCTCACCAGGACAGGGGGATGAGCAGTTCTTC. Its translation is CASSPGQGDEQFF.

In this sample, this clonotype turned up a few times. CDR3 coding DNA: TGTGCCAGCAGTCGGACAGGGTTGGACACCGGGGAGCTGTTTTTT. This encodes CASSRTGLDTGELFF. The rearrangement joins TRBV6-5 to TRBJ2-2, with 8 bases lining up with TRBD1. Trimming cost V 5 bases and J 3 bases; bases outside gene matches: 5. CDR3 length: 15 residues. CDR1 is MNHEY and CDR2 is SVGAGI in the germline V gene.

The rearrangement links TRBV3-1 to TRBJ2-3; D remains unclear. The V gene's germline CDR1 is LGHDT and CDR2 YNNKEL (reference sequence). The CDR3 covers 16 residues. V lost 2 bases and J lost 4, with 16 bases in between. The CDR3 DNA reads as TGTGCCAGCAGCCAAAGTTCACCCCGGCTGTCAGATACGCAGTATTTT. Residues: CASSQSSPRLSDTQYF.

This clonotype has only a few counts. This chain joins TRBV5-1 and TRBJ2-1; D is undetermined. V lost 5 bases, J lost 1 base, and 7 bases lay in between. Per the germline V gene, CDR1 is SGHRS and CDR2 is YFSETQ. The CDR3 spans 13 residues. CDR3 sequence: CASSGISYNEQFF. DNA of the CDR3: TGCGCCAGCAGTGGAATATCCTACAATGAGCAGTTCTTC.

The rearrangement joins TRBV11-1 to TRBJ2-5; D uncertain. The V end was cut by 3 bases, the J end by 5 bases, with 16 bases between. This CDR3 has 15 amino acids. Germline CDR1 is SGHAT and CDR2 is FQDESV (reference sequence). The CDR3 DNA reads TGTGCCAGCAGCTTTGACCCGGGCTGGGGTGAGACCCAGTACTTC. It yields the protein CASSFDPGWGETQYF.

The gene calls are TRBV20-1 and TRBJ1-6, with D maybe TRBD1 (6 bases). Germline CDR1 and CDR2: DFQATT and SNEGSKA (reference sequence). Trimming cost V 6 bases and J 7 bases, with 16 bases left between them. The CDR3 is 14 amino acids. The CDR3 DNA follows: TGCAGTGCCCTCCCGGGACAAAGGAATTCACCCCTCCACTTT. Protein sequence: CSALPGQRNSPLHF.